Listed here are 21 T cell receptor beta chains from one sample, sequenced in a study of cytomegalovirus exposure and HLA in healthy donors (dated by TCRdb to between 2016 and 2019). Libraries were made using the immunoSEQ multiplex PCR assay. For the multiplex PCR, a mixture combining 60 forward primers for TCR Vbeta segments and 13 reverse primers for TCR Jbeta segments was used. TCRdb limited this immuneACCESS table to in-frame rearrangements with V and J called. A share of clones is missing; checked studies link under half to unresolved V genes, and the rest is unexplained. The sample data list more than 65,000 clones, and roughly four fifths of these were observed just once. In total, the top ten clones hold 1.5% to 2% of the sample. Sequenced: PBMCs. All receptors derive from a man between 18 and 35 years old in good health and CMV-seronegative.

This chain links TRBV28 with TRBJ2-7; 9 nucleotides align to TRBD1. Germline values: CDR1 MDHEN, CDR2 SYDVKM. There are 15 residues in the CDR3. Trimming cost V 5 bases and J 8 bases; bases outside gene matches: 13. CDR3 residues: CASSLHIPGQGKQYF. DNA of the CDR3: TGTGCCAGCAGTCTTCATATCCCGGGACAGGGAAAGCAGTACTTC.

This clone was detected a few times. V gene TRBV6-5 combines with J gene TRBJ2-2; the match to TRBD1 covers 8 bases. The CDR3 extends over 13 amino acids. Trimming at V came to 5 bases and at J to 12 bases, leaving 8 bases not matched to a gene. Per the germline V gene, CDR1 is MNHEY and CDR2 is SVGAGI. CDR3 in DNA: TGTGCCAGCAGTCGGCAGGACAGGGCGAAGCTGTTTTTT. This sequence encodes CASSRQDRAKLFF.

In this sample, this clone turned up a few times. The CDR3 nucleotides read TGTGCCAGCAGAGGGGGGCCGGGACAGTACCTCGAGTACTTC. It codes for CASRGGPGQYLEYF. The genes are TRBV6-5 and TRBJ2-7, with a possible D match to TRBD1 (7 bases). There are 14 residues in the CDR3. Germline CDR1 is MNHEY and CDR2 is SVGAGI. Between the trimmed V and J ends, which lost 6 bases and 11 bases, there was a span of 23 bases.

The CDR3 region is CATRDSGVDTIYF. The CDR3 region has the DNA TGTGCCACCCGGGACAGTGGGGTAGACACCATATATTTT. The rearrangement joins TRBV10-3 to TRBJ1-3, with 7 bases that match TRBD1. The CDR3 sequence is 13 residues long. Germline CDR1 and CDR2: ENHRY and SYGVKD. V lost 10 bases to trimming and J lost 8 bases; unmatched junction nucleotides: 11.

V usage is TRBV9 and J usage is TRBJ1-1; D ambiguous. The CDR3 loop spans 14 amino acids. The germline V and J ends were trimmed by 7 bases and 0 bases, with 13 bases remaining between them. CDR1 and CDR2 from the germline V gene are SGDLS and YYNGEE. DNA of the CDR3: TGTGCCAGCGGGCCGGAACCCATGAACACTGAAGCTTTCTTT. Amino acid sequence: CASGPEPMNTEAFF.

This chain connects TRBV27 to TRBJ2-7, with 10 bases identical to TRBD1. V gave up 2 bases and J gave up 3 bases; unmatched junction bases: 1. Germline lookup yields CDR1 MNHEY and CDR2 SMNVEV (reference sequence). This CDR3 spans 14 amino acids. The CDR3 DNA is TGTGCCAGCAGTTTAGGACAGGGGGGCTACGAGCAGTACTTC. It translates to CASSLGQGGYEQYF.

The chain has TRBV6-5 and TRBJ2-2, with D possibly TRBD2 on 5 matching bases. Trimming removed 0 bases at V and 7 bases at J, with 9 bases between. CDR3 length equals 14 residues. Germline CDR1 is MNHEY and CDR2 is SVGAGI. CDR3 region: CASSYSIGIGELFF. CDR3 coding DNA: TGTGCCAGCAGTTACTCGATCGGGATCGGGGAGCTGTTTTTT.

The V call is TRBV30, the J call TRBJ2-1, with TRBD1 matching 8 bases. Unmatched junction bases numbered 7, after V lost 3 bases and J lost 9 bases. Germline lookup yields CDR1 GTSNPN and CDR2 SVGIG (reference sequence). The CDR3 is made up of 13 amino acids. CDR3 loop: CAWRRTGRGEQFF. CDR3 nucleotides: TGTGCCTGGAGAAGGACAGGGCGGGGTGAGCAGTTCTTC.

The V call is TRBV6-5, the J call TRBJ1-1; TRBD1 matches at 7 bases. This CDR3 spans 12 amino acids. The V gene end was trimmed by 10 bases and the J gene end by 6 bases; junction bases not matched to a gene: 8. Looked up from germline, CDR1 is MNHEY and CDR2 is SVGAGI. The CDR3 DNA sequence: TGTGCCACCACACAGGGGTACGCTGAAGCTTTCTTT. Translation: CATTQGYAEAFF.

The chain recombines TRBV5-1 with TRBJ2-5, with D possibly TRBD2 on 5 matching bases. Trimming took off 3 bases at V and 9 bases at J, with 15 bases between the two ends. CDR3 length: 13 amino acids. Per germline, CDR1 SGHRS and CDR2 YFSETQ. The CDR3 DNA follows: TGCGCCAGCAGCTCCGGGATAGACCCGTCCCAGTACTTC. The encoded protein is CASSSGIDPSQYF.

This clone is a singleton in its sample. The rearrangement joins TRBV4-3 to TRBJ1-6; 9 bases are a match to TRBD1. CDR3 length equals 16 residues. The V and J ends lost 0 bases and 9 bases, in that order; junction bases with no gene match: 6. CDR1 LGHNA and CDR2 YSLEER come from the germline V gene. The CDR3 region is CASSQDPGQGSSPLHF. The CDR3 DNA follows: TGCGCCAGCAGCCAAGATCCGGGACAGGGAAGTTCACCCCTCCACTTT.

The chain joins TRBV28 to TRBJ1-5; D perhaps matches TRBD1 (5 bases). The CDR3 sequence is 14 residues long. V lost 2 bases and J 6 bases, leaving 11 bases between the germline ends. CDR1 and CDR2 from the germline V gene are MDHEN and SYDVKM. DNA of the CDR3: TGTGCCAGCAGTTTAGCAGGGATAAGTCAGCCCCAGCATTTT. It codes for CASSLAGISQPQHF.

V gene TRBV5-5 combines with J gene TRBJ2-3; 8 positions agree with TRBD1. V gave up 3 bases and J gave up 1 base; unmatched junction bases: 4. This CDR3 is built from 15 residues. Germline V gene data show CDR1 as SGHKS and CDR2 as YYEKEE (reference sequence). CDR3 region: CASSSGQGRTDTQYF. The CDR3 DNA is TGTGCCAGCAGCTCCGGACAGGGACGCACAGATACGCAGTATTTT.

The V call is TRBV6-1, the J call TRBJ1-5; D possibly corresponds to TRBD1 (5 bases). Trimming stripped 7 bases from V and 9 bases from J, with 22 bases between. CDR1 is MNHNS, CDR2 SASEGT, per germline. The CDR3 is 15 amino acids. The CDR3 nucleotides read TGTGCCAGCACTCGAAACAGGACACCTCGCGGGCCCCAGCATTTT. Translation: CASTRNRTPRGPQHF.

A few counts support this clone. The rearrangement links TRBV19 to TRBJ1-1; D unclear. Trimming pared 3 bases from V and 3 bases from J, leaving 8 bases between. The germline V gene has CDR1 LNHDA and CDR2 SQIVND (reference sequence). The CDR3 loop spans 13 amino acids. The CDR3, as DNA: TGTGCCAGTAGTATGGCGGATCACACTGAAGCTTTCTTT. It encodes CASSMADHTEAFF.

CDR3 coding DNA: TGTGCCAGCAGTGCACAGGGACCACAGAACACTGAAGCTTTCTTT. Translating gives CASSAQGPQNTEAFF. The chain is built from TRBV6-5 and TRBJ1-1, with D possibly being TRBD1 (6 bases). The CDR3 loop spans 15 amino acids. Per germline, CDR1 MNHEY and CDR2 SVGAGI. The ends were cut back, 5 bases at V and 1 base at J, with 14 bases in the middle.

The chain uses TRBV9 and TRBJ1-1; D may be TRBD1 (6 bases). Germline CDR1 SGDLS, CDR2 YYNGEE. V was pared by 0 bases and J by 4 bases, with 16 bases between. This CDR3 is 16 amino acids long. For the CDR3, the DNA is TGTGCCAGCAGCGTAGTCTCAGGGAGGGGGGTCACTGAAGCTTTCTTT. Its translation: CASSVVSGRGVTEAFF.

The chain carries TRBV5-1 and TRBJ2-1, with 14 nucleotides matching TRBD2. The trim removed 4 bases at V and 7 bases at J, leaving 7 bases unmatched. From germline, CDR1 is SGHRS and CDR2 YFSETQ. The CDR3 totals 16 residues. CDR3 sequence reads: CASSPYGTSGGNEQFF. The CDR3 coding sequence is TGCGCCAGCAGCCCCTACGGGACTAGCGGGGGAAATGAGCAGTTCTTC.

This chain uses TRBV6-5 with TRBJ1-1; weak D call: TRBD1 (6 bases). Trimming stripped 6 bases from V and 8 bases from J, with 19 bases between. CDR1 is MNHEY and CDR2 is SVGAGI in the germline V gene. There are 14 residues in the CDR3. The CDR3 loop reads CASSQGTAIGEAFF. CDR3 nucleotides: TGTGCCAGCAGCCAGGGGACGGCAATCGGGGAAGCTTTCTTT.

This chain connects TRBV2 to TRBJ2-7; 7 nucleotides agree with TRBD1. V lost 6 bases and J lost 1; bases outside the gene matches: 6. The V gene's germline CDR1 is SNHLY and CDR2 FYNNEI. The CDR3 runs 14 residues. CDR3 amino acids: CASSPMGQSYEQYF. The CDR3 DNA follows: TGTGCCAGCAGCCCAATGGGACAGTCCTACGAGCAGTACTTC. Complete variable domain (other parts from reference TRBV2 and TRBJ2-7): EPEVTQTPSHQVTQMGQEVILRCVPISNHLYFYWYRQILGQKVEFLVSFYNNEISEKSEIFDDQFSVERPDGSNFTLKIRSTKLEDSAMYFCASSPMGQSYEQYFGPGTRLTVT.

V usage is TRBV4-2 and J usage is TRBJ2-5, with 7 positions matching TRBD1. CDR3 size: 15 residues. Per the germline V gene, CDR1 is LGHNA and CDR2 is YNFKEQ. Trimming removed 3 bases from V and 5 bases from J; junction bases left unmatched: 9. The CDR3 DNA follows: TGTGCCAGCAGCCAGGGAGACAGGGAAATGGAGACCCAGTACTTC. Its protein is CASSQGDREMETQYF.